This T cell receptor (beta chain) was obtained from a study of technical replicates of blood from several donors. This clone has a handful of counts. V was pared by 4 bases and J by 1 base, with 10 bases between. CDR3 size: 14 residues. Germline assignment: CDR1 ENHRY and CDR2 SYGVKD. Profiled with immunoSEQ multiplex PCR; TCRdb holds only in-frame clones, not every one. The table has about 64,000 clones, less than 90% seen once. This receptor was taken from a human donor in good health. Some clones in this sample may be carry-over from other donors' samples. The sample taken for sequencing was PBMCs. V is TRBV10-3 and J is TRBJ1-1, with D hard to call. The CDR3 region is CAISVGLWNTEAFF. Here the CDR3 DNA reads TGTGCCATCAGTGTGGGCCTATGGAACACTGAAGCTTTCTTT.